This T cell receptor beta chain was sequenced for a study of blood T cell repertoires in COVID-19. About the research overall: Samples taken during acute and convalescent COVID-19 were collected in the United States, Italy and Spain.

Participant age was roughly 18 to 90 years, and participants resided in fewer than 25 US areas. Each participant's cohort was designated according to participant-reported clinical history. Here immunoSEQ multiplex PCR was the method, and the copy in TCRdb shows in-frame clones only, minus some. The data hold a few hundred thousand clones, with around 90% observed a single time. V was cut by 5 bases and J by 4 bases, with 20 bases left in between. The CDR3 is made up of 16 amino acids. CDR1 and CDR2 from the germline V gene are SGHVS and FNYEAQ. The chain employs TRBV7-6 and TRBJ1-1; D is uncertain. The source of this sequence is a woman in her thirties who had recovered from COVID-19. Material: PBMCs or T cells enriched from blood (not recorded which). The CDR3 DNA reads as TGTGCCAGCAGCCTTTATACACAGATAAGATTCACTGAAGCTTTCTTT. Amino acid sequence: CASSLYTQIRFTEAFF.